The source of this T cell receptor beta chain is a study of shared clonotypes between healthy human individuals. Study information: Per donor, CD8 memory used one plate, CD8 naive used two, CD4 memory used three and CD4 naive used three. Notes on the study in general: Few donors limited the genetic and exposure-history diversity represented.

Once extracted for a subset, genomic DNA was divided evenly among several immunoSEQ plates. Authors' data handling: Without quality scores, immunoSEQ junctional reads could not be filtered like full-length reads. Generated by immunoSEQ multiplex PCR, the TCRdb table keeps only in-frame clones and is missing some. That table furnishes V, J and clone size, whereas the DNA furnished D and trimming. Among 300,000 or so clones listed, 74% were seen once. Points on this clone: Its antigen remains unknown.

Losses at the gene ends were 6 bases for V and 12 bases for J; bases not matched to a gene: 8. The germline gives CDR1 SNHLY, CDR2 FYNNEI. This CDR3 is built from 12 residues. The TCR was taken from a man aged 30 to 45 in good health. The sample comprised memory CD4+ T cells sorted from blood. The subset here: CD45RA-negative fraction. The genes are TRBV2 and TRBJ2-1, with 7 nucleotides matching TRBD1. CDR3 sequence reads: CASSITGDRQFF. CDR3 sequence (DNA): TGTGCCAGCAGCATTACAGGGGATCGGCAGTTCTTC.